Shown below are 17 T cell receptor beta chains from a single sample sequenced in a study of blood T cell repertoires in COVID-19. Repertoires were generated with immunoSEQ multiplex PCR, while TCRdb's copy carries only in-frame clones and drops some. The data hold more than 250,000 clones, with around 90% observed a single time. Sequenced: PBMCs or T cells enriched from blood (not recorded which). The receptor set was obtained from a woman aged 18-29 years with acute COVID-19.

V gene TRBV27 combines with J gene TRBJ2-7; D possibly corresponds to TRBD1 (5 bases). With 7 bases removed from V and 0 bases from J, the gap between germline ends came to 19 bases. The CDR3 is 16 residues long. CDR1 and CDR2 from the germline V gene are MNHEY and SMNVEV (reference sequence). The CDR3 loop is CASKKGALGSSYEQYF. The CDR3 DNA sequence: TGTGCCAGCAAAAAAGGGGCATTGGGAAGCTCCTACGAGCAGTACTTC.

The rearrangement joins TRBV5-4 to TRBJ2-1; possibly TRBD2 for D (6 bases). From germline, CDR1 is SGHNT and CDR2 YYREEE (reference sequence). Deletions cut 8 bases from V and 5 bases from J, with 20 bases between. There are 15 residues in the CDR3. The CDR3 region is CASTAWEVADNEQFF. CDR3 coding DNA: TGTGCCAGTACCGCGTGGGAGGTTGCTGACAATGAGCAGTTCTTC.

This rearrangement joins TRBV7-2 to TRBJ2-7; tentative D call: TRBD2 (5 bases). Between the trimmed V and J ends, which lost 0 bases and 4 bases, there was a span of 19 bases. The germline gives CDR1 SGHTA, CDR2 FQGNSA. The CDR3 runs 17 residues. The DNA of the CDR3 is TGTGCCAGCAGCTTAGCCCCCCGGGGAATCATCCCTTACGAGCAGTACTTC. Residues: CASSLAPRGIIPYEQYF.

This sequence joins TRBV20-1 and TRBJ2-3; D unresolved. Trimming removed 3 bases from V and 0 bases from J, with 7 bases in between. The CDR3 length is 13 residues. Germline V gene sequence: CDR1 DFQATT, CDR2 SNEGSKA (reference sequence). The DNA for the CDR3 is TGCAGTGCTAGTGTATTTAGCACAGATACGCAGTATTTT. This sequence encodes CSASVFSTDTQYF.

The chain employs TRBV29-1 and TRBJ2-2; the D gene is possibly TRBD2 (5 bases). This CDR3 contains 16 residues. Trimming took off 7 bases at V and 3 bases at J, with 21 bases between the two ends. Germline CDR1 reads SQVTM; CDR2 reads ANQGSEA. The CDR3 DNA reads TGCAGCGCCCTCCTCGTCGGGGTTGAGGACACCGGGGAGCTGTTTTTT. Translation gives CSALLVGVEDTGELFF.

This chain links TRBV29-1 with TRBJ2-1, with 7 positions matching TRBD2. The germline V gene encodes CDR1 SQVTM and CDR2 ANQGSEA. The CDR3 has 15 residues. V shed 0 bases and J 6 bases; nucleotides not matched to a gene: 8. The CDR3 here is CSVEDESGGGNEQFF. The CDR3, as DNA: TGCAGCGTTGAAGACGAGTCGGGAGGCGGCAATGAGCAGTTCTTC.

The chain employs TRBV18 and TRBJ2-7; D gene ambiguous. Germline V gene lookup returns CDR1 KGHSH and CDR2 LQKENI. This CDR3 is 14 amino acids long. Trimming removed 3 bases at V and 2 bases at J, with 11 bases between. Written as DNA, the CDR3 is TGTGCCAGCTCACCCAACTCCCTAACCTACGAGCAGTACTTC. Its translation is CASSPNSLTYEQYF.

CDR3 loop: CASSSGTGSNQPQHF. The CDR3 coding sequence is TGCGCCAGCAGTTCCGGGACAGGGTCCAATCAGCCCCAGCATTTT. This chain links TRBV5-1 with TRBJ1-5; TRBD1 aligns across 9 bases. The V segment lost 5 bases and the J segment 3 bases; nucleotides outside the gene matches: 6. The CDR3 runs to 15 residues. Germline V CDR1 and CDR2: SGHRS, YFSETQ.

This clone occurred a few times. The rearrangement uses TRBV7-9 and TRBJ2-1, with a tentative D call TRBD2 (5 bases). The CDR3 covers 13 residues. The V end lost 6 bases, the J end lost 4 bases, and 10 bases lay between the germline ends. The germline gives CDR1 SEHNR, CDR2 FQNEAQ (reference sequence). The CDR3 sequence is CASRSTTYNEQFF. DNA of the CDR3: TGTGCCAGCAGATCGACTACTTACAATGAGCAGTTCTTC.

This clone occurred a few times. This chain connects TRBV7-8 to TRBJ1-2; 12 bases map to TRBD1. Germline V gives CDR1 SGHVS, CDR2 FQNEAQ. With 4 bases clipped from V and 4 bases from J, the junction kept 7 bases outside the gene matches. The length of the CDR3 is 16 residues. For the CDR3, the DNA is TGTGCCAGCAGCTCGCCGGGACAGGGGGCGTCCTATGGCTACACCTTC. It encodes CASSSPGQGASYGYTF.

J is TRBJ1-5 and V is TRBV2; perhaps TRBD1 as D (6 bases). The germline CDR1 and CDR2 sequences are SNHLY and FYNNEI. Deletions cut 3 bases from V and 5 bases from J, with 17 bases between. This CDR3 is built from 16 residues. In nucleotides, the CDR3 is TGTGCCAGCAGTGAGGTCCAAACAGGGTGGGATCAGCCCCAGCATTTT. Protein: CASSEVQTGWDQPQHF.

The V and J genes are TRBV27 and TRBJ1-1, with D possibly TRBD1 on 5 matching bases. The CDR3 is 15 amino acids. Trimming stripped 0 bases from V and 4 bases from J, with 12 bases between. From germline, CDR1 is MNHEY and CDR2 SMNVEV (reference sequence). The CDR3 DNA sequence: TGTGCCAGCAGTTTATCGGGGGGGGTAGGCACTGAAGCTTTCTTT. Residues: CASSLSGGVGTEAFF.

This chain links TRBV27 with TRBJ2-3, with TRBD2 identical over 9 bases. With 3 bases clipped from V and 2 bases from J, the junction kept 6 bases outside the gene matches. Germline lookup yields CDR1 MNHEY and CDR2 SMNVEV (reference sequence). This CDR3 is 16 amino acids long. This chain's CDR3 is CASSLGLAGNTDTQYF. CDR3 DNA sequence: TGTGCCAGCAGTTTGGGGCTAGCGGGGAACACAGATACGCAGTATTTT.

The rearrangement links TRBV5-1 to TRBJ2-3; a weak D match, TRBD1 (6 bases). CDR1 and CDR2 from the germline V gene are SGHRS and YFSETQ. V lost 4 bases, J lost 2 bases, and 17 bases lay in between. CDR3 length: 16 residues. The CDR3 protein is CASSPDRILATDTQYF. The DNA of the CDR3 is TGCGCCAGCAGCCCAGACAGGATACTGGCCACAGATACGCAGTATTTT.

Of note for this clone: Other DNA sequences in the sample encode the same CDR3. The V call is TRBV4-3, the J call TRBJ2-1, with TRBD2 matching 10 bases. From germline, CDR1 is LGHNA and CDR2 YSLEER. V was pared by 3 bases and J by 4 bases, with 3 bases of the junction left unmatched. There are 15 residues in the CDR3. Here the CDR3 reads CASSHGTSVYNEQFF. Written as DNA, the CDR3 is TGCGCCAGCAGCCATGGGACTAGCGTATACAATGAGCAGTTCTTC.

The chain joins TRBV18 to TRBJ1-5; weak D call: TRBD1 (6 bases). The V end lost 3 bases, the J end lost 2 bases, and 14 bases lay between the germline ends. The CDR3 consists of 16 residues. Germline-derived CDR1 and CDR2 are KGHSH and LQKENI. Here the CDR3 DNA reads TGTGCCAGCTCACCCGAGAACAGGGCCGGCAATCAGCCCCAGCATTTT. Its translation is CASSPENRAGNQPQHF. The complete variable domain, with remaining parts taken from reference TRBV18 and TRBJ1-5, reads NAGVMQNPRHLVRRRGQEARLRCSPMKGHSHVYWYRQLPEEGLKFMVYLQKENIIDESGMPKERFSAEFPKEGPSILRIQQVVRGDSAAYFCASSPENRAGNQPQHFGDGTRLSIL.

The chain employs TRBV19 and TRBJ2-3; 8 bases map to TRBD1. This CDR3 region has 15 residues. Germline V CDR1 and CDR2: LNHDA, SQIVND (reference sequence). J lost 6 bases, V lost 6 bases, and 11 bases had no gene match. The CDR3 coding sequence is TGTGCCAGTAGCTTAGGACAGGGCCAGGGGGATACGCAGTATTTT. It translates to CASSLGQGQGDTQYF. Combining the CDR3 with reference TRBV19 and TRBJ2-3 gives the whole variable domain DGGITQSPKYLFRKEGQNVTLSCEQNLNHDAMYWYRQDPGQGLRLIYYSQIVNDFQKGDIAEGYSVSREKKESFPLTVTSAQKNPTAFYLCASSLGQGQGDTQYFGPGTRLTVL.